The clone carrying this T cell receptor (beta chain) occurred many times. The antigen is unknown. This record belongs to a study of metastatic and nonmetastatic thyroid tumors. About the study: For malignant and benign thyroid patients, tumor or nodule tissue and blood were the sources whose repertoires were compared.

Patients had received no treatment of any kind before thyroid surgery. Authors' data handling: A classifier of distant metastasis in papillary thyroid cancer was built from CDR3 differences (across clinicopathological groups). TCRdb re-analyzed the PCR reads through MiXCR. The V and J calls shown here were made by TCRdb, not taken from the authors' results. This table has under 50,000 clones, approximately 17% appearing once. This CDR3 is built from 14 residues. Germline V CDR1 and CDR2: LNHDA, SQIVND (reference sequence). Trimming took 1 base from V and 2 from J, leaving 9 bases between them. Study results and caveats: The study reportedly found significantly higher TCR beta diversity in malignant thyroid tumors than benign nodules, in blood and tumor.

Sample: tumor tissue. This receptor was identified in a female donor with papillary thyroid cancer or a benign thyroid nodule (not recorded which). Some clones in this sample may be carry-over from other donors' samples. This rearrangement joins TRBV19 to TRBJ2-7; the D is unclear. The CDR3 protein is CASSIGSGTYEQYF. Here the CDR3 DNA reads TGTGCCAGTAGTATAGGGAGTGGGACCTACGAGCAGTACTTC.